This T cell receptor (beta chain) was recorded in a study of identical twins. Trimming stripped 4 bases from V and 3 bases from J, with 14 bases between. Germline V gives CDR1 SGHTA, CDR2 FQGNSA. The CDR3 sequence is 15 residues long. One entry per CDR3 protein, called by TCRdb with MiXCR from the 5' RACE reads. There are approximately 590,000 distinct CDR3 sequences in the sample; roughly 9.9% occur only once, and more than 2.5% lies in the top ten. This clonotype was counted ten times or more. These data were likewise used in another study, on yellow fever vaccine responses in identical twins.

The clonotype was recovered from a woman younger than 35 in good health. This chain connects TRBV7-2 to TRBJ2-3; D gene uncertain. Sequencing input: PBMCs. For the CDR3, the DNA is TGTGCCAGCAGCTCCGCAGCTTCTCTTACAGATACGCAGTATTTT. Its translation is CASSSAASLTDTQYF.